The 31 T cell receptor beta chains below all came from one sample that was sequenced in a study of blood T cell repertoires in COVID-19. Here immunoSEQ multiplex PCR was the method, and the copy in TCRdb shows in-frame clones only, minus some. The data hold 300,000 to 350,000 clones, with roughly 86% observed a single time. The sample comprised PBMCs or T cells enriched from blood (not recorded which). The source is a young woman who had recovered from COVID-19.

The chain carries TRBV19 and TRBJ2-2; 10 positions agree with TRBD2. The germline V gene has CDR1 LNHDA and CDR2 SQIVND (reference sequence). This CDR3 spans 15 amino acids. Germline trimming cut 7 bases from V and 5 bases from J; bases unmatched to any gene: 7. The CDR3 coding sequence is TGTGCCAGTACGGCAGCGGGAGGGCGAACCGGGGAGCTGTTTTTT. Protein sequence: CASTAAGGRTGELFF. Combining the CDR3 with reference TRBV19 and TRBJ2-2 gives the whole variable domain DGGITQSPKYLFRKEGQNVTLSCEQNLNHDAMYWYRQDPGQGLRLIYYSQIVNDFQKGDIAEGYSVSREKKESFPLTVTSAQKNPTAFYLCASTAAGGRTGELFFGEGSRLTVL.

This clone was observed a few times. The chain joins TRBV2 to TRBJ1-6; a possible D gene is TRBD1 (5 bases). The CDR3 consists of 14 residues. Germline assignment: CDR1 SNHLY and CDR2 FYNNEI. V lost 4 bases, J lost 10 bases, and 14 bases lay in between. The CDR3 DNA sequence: TGTGCCAGCAGTGTTACCCAGGGTGGGTCACCCCTCCACTTT. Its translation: CASSVTQGGSPLHF.

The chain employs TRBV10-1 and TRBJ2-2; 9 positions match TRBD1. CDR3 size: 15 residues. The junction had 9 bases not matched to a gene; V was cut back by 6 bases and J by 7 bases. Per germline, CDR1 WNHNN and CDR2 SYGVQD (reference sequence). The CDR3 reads CASRSGQGSGGELFF. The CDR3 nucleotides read TGCGCCAGCAGGTCTGGACAGGGGTCCGGCGGGGAGCTGTTTTTT.

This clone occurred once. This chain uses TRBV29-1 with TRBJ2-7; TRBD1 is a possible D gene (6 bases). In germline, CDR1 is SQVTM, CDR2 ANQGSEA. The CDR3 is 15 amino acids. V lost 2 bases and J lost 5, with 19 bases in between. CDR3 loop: CSVEQVQGFPHEQYF. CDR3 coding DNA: TGCAGCGTTGAACAGGTACAGGGCTTCCCCCACGAGCAGTACTTC.

CDR3 sequence (DNA): TGTGCCAGCAGCCCGCAGGGGGCCCCCATCTATGGCTACACCTTC. Encoded protein: CASSPQGAPIYGYTF. The chain uses TRBV7-9 and TRBJ1-2; 8 nucleotides agree with TRBD1. CDR3 length: 15 amino acids. CDR1 and CDR2 (germline): SEHNR, FQNEAQ (reference sequence). With V trimmed by 5 bases and J by 4 bases, 9 bases remained unmatched. The full variable domain, in which reference TRBV7-9 and TRBJ1-2 provide the parts outside the CDR3, is DTGVSQNPRHKITKRGQNVTFRCDPISEHNRLYWYRQTLGQGPEFLTYFQNEAQLEKSRLLSDRFSAERPKGSFSTLEIQRTEQGDSAMYLCASSPQGAPIYGYTFGSGTRLTVV.

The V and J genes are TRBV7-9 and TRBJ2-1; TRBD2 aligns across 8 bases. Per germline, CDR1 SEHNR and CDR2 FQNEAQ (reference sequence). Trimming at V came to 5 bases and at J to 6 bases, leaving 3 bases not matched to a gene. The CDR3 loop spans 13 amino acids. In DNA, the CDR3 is TGTGCCAGCAGCGTACTAGCGGTCAATGAGCAGTTCTTC. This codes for CASSVLAVNEQFF.

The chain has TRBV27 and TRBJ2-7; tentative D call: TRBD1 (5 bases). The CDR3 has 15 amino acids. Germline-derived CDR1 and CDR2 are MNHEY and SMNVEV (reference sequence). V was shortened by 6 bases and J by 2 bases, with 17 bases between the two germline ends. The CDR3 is CASSLSAGRPYEQYF. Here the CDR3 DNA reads TGTGCCAGCAGCCTCTCGGCAGGGCGACCCTACGAGCAGTACTTC.

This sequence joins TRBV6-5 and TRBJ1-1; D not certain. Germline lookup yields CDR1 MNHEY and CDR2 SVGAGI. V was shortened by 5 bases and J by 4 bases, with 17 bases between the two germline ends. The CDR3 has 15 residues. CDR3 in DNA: TGTGCCAGCAGTCACTATGTCGGTCTTTCCACTGAAGCTTTCTTT. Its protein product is CASSHYVGLSTEAFF.

CDR3 region: CASSIRGGNTEAFF. In DNA, the CDR3 is TGTGCCAGCAGTATTCGGGGGGGAAACACTGAAGCTTTCTTT. The chain couples TRBV5-6 to TRBJ1-1; D is possibly TRBD1 (5 bases). Germline assignment: CDR1 SGHDT and CDR2 YYEEEE. Trimming took 5 bases from V and 2 from J, leaving 13 bases between them. The CDR3 has 14 amino acids.

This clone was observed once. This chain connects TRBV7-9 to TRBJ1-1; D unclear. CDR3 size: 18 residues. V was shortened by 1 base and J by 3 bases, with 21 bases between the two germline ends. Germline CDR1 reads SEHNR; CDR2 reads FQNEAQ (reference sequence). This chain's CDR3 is CASSLVSGRPVWDTEAFF. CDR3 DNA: TGTGCCAGCAGCTTAGTTTCTGGGCGACCGGTGTGGGACACTGAAGCTTTCTTT.

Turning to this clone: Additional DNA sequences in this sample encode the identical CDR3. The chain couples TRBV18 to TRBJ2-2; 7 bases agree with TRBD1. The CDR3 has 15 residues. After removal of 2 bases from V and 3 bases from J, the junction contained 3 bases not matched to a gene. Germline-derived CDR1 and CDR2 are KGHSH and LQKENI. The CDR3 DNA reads TGTGCCAGCTCACCATACAGGGGAGACACCGGGGAGCTGTTTTTT. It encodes CASSPYRGDTGELFF.

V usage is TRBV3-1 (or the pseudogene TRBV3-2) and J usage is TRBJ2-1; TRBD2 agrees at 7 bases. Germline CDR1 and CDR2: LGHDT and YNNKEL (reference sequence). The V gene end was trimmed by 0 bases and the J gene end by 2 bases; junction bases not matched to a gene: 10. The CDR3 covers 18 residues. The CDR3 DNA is TGTGCCAGCAGCCAAGATCAAATGTCGGGAGGCGCCTACAATGAGCAGTTCTTC. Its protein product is CASSQDQMSGGAYNEQFF.

CDR3 DNA sequence: TGTGCCAGCAGCTTGGCAGGGGTTGATCGTTATGAGCAGTTCTTC. It specifies CASSLAGVDRYEQFF. This chain connects TRBV5-6 to TRBJ2-1; D is perhaps TRBD1 (6 bases). Germline V gene lookup returns CDR1 SGHDT and CDR2 YYEEEE. Deletions cut 0 bases from V and 8 bases from J, with 15 bases between. The CDR3 runs 15 residues.

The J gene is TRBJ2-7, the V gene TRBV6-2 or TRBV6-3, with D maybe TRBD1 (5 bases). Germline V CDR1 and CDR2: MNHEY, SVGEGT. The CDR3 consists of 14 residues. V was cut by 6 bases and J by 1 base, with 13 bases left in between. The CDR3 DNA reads TGTGCCAGCAGCCGACAGACCCAATCCTACGAGCAGTACTTC. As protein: CASSRQTQSYEQYF.

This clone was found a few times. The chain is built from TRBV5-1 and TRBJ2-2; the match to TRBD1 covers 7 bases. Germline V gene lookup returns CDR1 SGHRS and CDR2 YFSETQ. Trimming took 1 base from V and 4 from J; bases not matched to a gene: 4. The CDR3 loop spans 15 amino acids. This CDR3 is CASSLMGQFTGELFF. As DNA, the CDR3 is TGCGCCAGCAGCTTGATGGGACAGTTCACCGGGGAGCTGTTTTTT.

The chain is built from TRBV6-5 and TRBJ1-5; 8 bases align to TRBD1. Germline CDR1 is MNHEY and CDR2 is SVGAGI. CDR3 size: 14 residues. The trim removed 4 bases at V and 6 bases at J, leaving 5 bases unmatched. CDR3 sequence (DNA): TGTGCCAGCAGTTCTGACAGGGGTGGTCAGCCCCAGCATTTT. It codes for CASSSDRGGQPQHF.

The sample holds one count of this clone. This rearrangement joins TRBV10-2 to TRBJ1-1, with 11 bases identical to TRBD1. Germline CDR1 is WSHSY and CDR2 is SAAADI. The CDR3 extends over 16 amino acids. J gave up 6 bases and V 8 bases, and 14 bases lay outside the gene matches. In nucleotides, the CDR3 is TGCGCCAGCGGACAGGGGGCTACTGATCACCTTCCTGAAGCTTTCTTT. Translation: CASGQGATDHLPEAFF.

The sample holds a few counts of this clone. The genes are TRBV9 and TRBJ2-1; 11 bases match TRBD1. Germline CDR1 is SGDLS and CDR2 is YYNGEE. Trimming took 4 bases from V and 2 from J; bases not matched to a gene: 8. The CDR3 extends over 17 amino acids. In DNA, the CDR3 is TGTGCCAGCAGCTTTAGTCCGGGACAGGGGGCCTACAATGAGCAGTTCTTC. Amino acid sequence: CASSFSPGQGAYNEQFF.

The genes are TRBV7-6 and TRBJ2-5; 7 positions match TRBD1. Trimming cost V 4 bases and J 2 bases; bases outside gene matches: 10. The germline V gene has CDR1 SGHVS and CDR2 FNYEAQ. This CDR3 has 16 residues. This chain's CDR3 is CASSSNTGTEQETQYF. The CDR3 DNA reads TGTGCCAGCAGCTCCAACACAGGGACAGAGCAAGAGACCCAGTACTTC.

CDR3 residues: CASSPWTDLTDTQYF. CDR3 coding DNA: TGTGCCAGCAGCCCCTGGACAGACCTCACAGATACGCAGTATTTT. The gene calls are TRBV25-1 and TRBJ2-3; tentatively, D is TRBD1 (6 bases). Germline CDR1 MGHDK, CDR2 SYGVNS. The CDR3 has 15 amino acids. Trimming stripped 6 bases from V and 2 bases from J, with 15 bases between.

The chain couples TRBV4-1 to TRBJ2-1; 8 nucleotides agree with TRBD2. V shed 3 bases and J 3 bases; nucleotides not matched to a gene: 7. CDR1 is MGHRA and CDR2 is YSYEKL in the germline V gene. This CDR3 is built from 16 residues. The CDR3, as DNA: TGCGCCAGCAGCCACGGCGTACTAGCGGACTACAATGAGCAGTTCTTC. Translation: CASSHGVLADYNEQFF.

CDR3 sequence reads: CAISGEGQGTYGYTF. In DNA form, the CDR3 reads TGTGCCATCAGTGGAGAGGGACAGGGGACCTATGGCTACACCTTC. This chain uses TRBV10-3 with TRBJ1-2, with TRBD1 identical over 10 bases. CDR1 and CDR2 (germline): ENHRY, SYGVKD. This CDR3 contains 15 residues. V lost 4 bases and J lost 4; bases outside the gene matches: 6.

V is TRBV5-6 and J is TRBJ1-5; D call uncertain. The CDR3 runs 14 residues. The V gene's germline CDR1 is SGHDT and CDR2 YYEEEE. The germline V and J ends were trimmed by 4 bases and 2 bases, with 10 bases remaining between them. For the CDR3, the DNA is TGTGCCAGCAGCCAATCCGAGGGCAATCAGCCCCAGCATTTT. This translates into CASSQSEGNQPQHF.

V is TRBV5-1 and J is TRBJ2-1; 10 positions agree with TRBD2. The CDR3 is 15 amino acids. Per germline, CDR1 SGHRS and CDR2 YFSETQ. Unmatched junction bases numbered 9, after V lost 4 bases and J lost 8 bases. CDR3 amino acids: CASSILAGEGYEQFF. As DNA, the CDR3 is TGCGCCAGCAGCATCCTAGCGGGAGAAGGGTATGAGCAGTTCTTC.

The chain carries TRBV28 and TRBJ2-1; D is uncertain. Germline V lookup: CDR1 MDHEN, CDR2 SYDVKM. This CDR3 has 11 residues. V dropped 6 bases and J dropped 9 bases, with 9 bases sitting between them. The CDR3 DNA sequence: TGTGCCAGCAGATCCTGGAGTGAGCAGTTCTTC. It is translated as CASRSWSEQFF.

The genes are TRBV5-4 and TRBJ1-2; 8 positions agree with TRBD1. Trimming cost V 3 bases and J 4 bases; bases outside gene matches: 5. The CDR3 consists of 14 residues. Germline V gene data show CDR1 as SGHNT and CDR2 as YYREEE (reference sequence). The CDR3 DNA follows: TGTGCCAGCAGCTCAGGGGGCGGAGGCTATGGCTACACCTTC. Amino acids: CASSSGGGGYGYTF.

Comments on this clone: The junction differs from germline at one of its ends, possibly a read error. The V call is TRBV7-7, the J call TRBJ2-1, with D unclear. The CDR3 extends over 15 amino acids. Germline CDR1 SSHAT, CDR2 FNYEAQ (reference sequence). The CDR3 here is CASSRGESSYNEQFF. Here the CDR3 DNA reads TGTGCTAGCAGCCGAGGAGAGAGCTCCTACAATGAGCAGTTCTTC. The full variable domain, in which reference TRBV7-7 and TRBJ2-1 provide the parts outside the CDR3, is GAGVSQSPRYKVTKRGQDVTLRCDPISSHATLYWYQQALGQGPEFLTYFNYEAQPDKSGLPSDRFSAERPEGSISTLTIQRTEQRDSAMYRCASSRGESSYNEQFFGPGTRLTVL.

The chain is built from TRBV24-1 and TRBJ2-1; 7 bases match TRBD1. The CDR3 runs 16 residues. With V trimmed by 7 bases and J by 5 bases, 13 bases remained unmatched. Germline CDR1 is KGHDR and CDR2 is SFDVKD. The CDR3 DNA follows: TGTGCCACCAGCGACTCAGGGGGATATACGGACAATGAGCAGTTCTTC. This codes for CATSDSGGYTDNEQFF.

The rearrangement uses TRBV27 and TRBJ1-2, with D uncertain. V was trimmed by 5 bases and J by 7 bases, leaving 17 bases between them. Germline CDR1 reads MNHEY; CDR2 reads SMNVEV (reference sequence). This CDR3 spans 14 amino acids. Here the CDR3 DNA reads TGTGCCAGCAGTAAAAACGGCGAGGTGCGTGGCTACACCTTC. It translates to CASSKNGEVRGYTF.

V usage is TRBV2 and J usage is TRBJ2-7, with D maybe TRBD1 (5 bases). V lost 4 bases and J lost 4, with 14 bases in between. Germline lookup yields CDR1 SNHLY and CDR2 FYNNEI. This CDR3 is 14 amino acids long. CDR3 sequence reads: CASSAPGQGYEQYF. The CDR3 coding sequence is TGTGCCAGCAGTGCCCCAGGGCAGGGATACGAGCAGTACTTC.

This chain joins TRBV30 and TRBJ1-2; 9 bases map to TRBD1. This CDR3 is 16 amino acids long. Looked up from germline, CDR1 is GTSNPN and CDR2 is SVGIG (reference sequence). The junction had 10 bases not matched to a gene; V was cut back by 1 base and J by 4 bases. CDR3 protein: CAWSGLRTGAFYGYTF. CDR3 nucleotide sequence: TGTGCCTGGAGTGGGTTGAGGACAGGGGCCTTCTATGGCTACACCTTC. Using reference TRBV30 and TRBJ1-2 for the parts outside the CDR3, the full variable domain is SQTIHQWPATLVQPVGSPLSLECTVEGTSNPNLYWYRQAAGRGLQLLFYSVGIGQISSEVPQNLSASRPQDRQFILSSKKLLLSDSGFYLCAWSGLRTGAFYGYTFGSGTRLTVV.